This TCR beta chain was documented in a study of cytomegalovirus exposure and HLA in healthy donors. Germline CDR1 MGHDK, CDR2 SYGVNS. The CDR3 is 15 residues long. V lost 0 bases and J lost 2, with 10 bases in between. The PCR ran on 60 Vbeta and 13 Jbeta primers. Sequenced by immunoSEQ multiplex PCR; TCRdb stores in-frame clones only, minus some. The profile shows about 160,000 clones, roughly 70% of them singletons. Sequenced sample: PBMCs. The chain employs TRBV25-1 and TRBJ2-5, with a weak D call TRBD1 (6 bases). The receptor's source is a man aged 35-49 years in good health and CMV-seropositive. The CDR3 DNA reads as TGTGCCAGCAGTGAATATATCGGACAGCAAGAGACCCAGTACTTC. It encodes CASSEYIGQQETQYF.